This is a list of T cell receptor beta chains from one sample in a study of identical twins. MiXCR, applied by TCRdb to the 5' RACE reads, yields one record per CDR3 protein. The data show some 200,000 distinct CDR3 sequences, around 8% seen once. This same sample was also part of a study on yellow fever vaccine responses in identical twins.

Sequencing input: memory (CD45RO+) T cells sorted from blood. Receptors originate from a woman younger than 35 in good health. The CDR3 runs from the conserved cysteine through the conserved F or W. A D gene is named only where the DNA matches it firmly. A row's size may be missing; if present it is once, few, many or a size class.

D,V,size,J,CDR3,DNA
TRBD2,TRBV10-3,many,TRBJ2-3,CAIGKTSGVVDTQYF,TGTGCCATCGGAAAGACTAGCGGGGTGGTTGATACGCAGTATTTT
-,TRBV7-9,-,TRBJ2-5,CASSFIERNQETQYF,TGTGCCAGCAGCTTTATTGAACGAAACCAAGAGACCCAGTACTTC
-,TRBV7-9,-,TRBJ2-1,CASSPRDGQPGYNEQFF,TGTGCCAGCAGCCCTAGGGACGGCCAGCCGGGCTACAATGAGCAGTTCTTC
-,TRBV12-3/TRBV12-4,-,TRBJ1-6,CASRPQRSSPLHF,TGTGCCAGCAGGCCTCAACGTAGTTCACCCCTCCACTTT
-,TRBV7-9,many,TRBJ2-7,CASSPSQWEQYF,TGTGCCAGCAGCCCTTCTCAGTGGGAGCAGTACTTC
-,TRBV12-3/TRBV12-4,many,TRBJ1-3,CASSFYSGSTGNTIYF,TGTGCCAGCAGTTTCTATTCGGGTTCGACTGGAAACACCATATATTTT
TRBD1,TRBV18,few,TRBJ1-2,CASSPTTGDYGYTF,TGTGCCAGCTCACCAACGACAGGGGACTATGGCTACACCTTC
-,TRBV10-3,-,TRBJ1-2,CAISEGVPREGYTF,TGTGCCATCAGTGAGGGGGTCCCCAGGGAAGGCTACACCTTC
TRBD1,TRBV29-1,many,TRBJ2-7,CSDRTGGVCSYEQYF,TGCAGCGACAGGACAGGGGGGGTTTGTAGCTACGAGCAGTACTTC
-,TRBV20-1,-,TRBJ2-1,CSAPIAVRVLSPNEQFF,TGCAGTGCTCCCATAGCGGTTCGGGTTCTCTCCCCCAATGAGCAGTTCTTC
-,TRBV6-2/TRBV6-3,-,TRBJ2-7,CASSIGTSYEQYF,TGTGCCAGCAGTATCGGCACTTCATACGAGCAGTACTTC
-,TRBV11-2,many,TRBJ1-1,CASSLTTGTEAFF,TGTGCCAGCAGCCTTACTACCGGGACAGAAGCTTTCTTT
TRBD1,TRBV28,many,TRBJ2-7,CASSPGTENEQYF,TGTGCCAGCAGTCCCGGGACAGAGAACGAGCAGTACTTC
TRBD1,TRBV5-1,few,TRBJ1-5,CASSLETGGNQPQHF,TGCGCCAGCAGCTTGGAGACAGGGGGCAATCAGCCCCAGCATTTT
-,TRBV6-5,-,TRBJ1-2,CASSYVGGYGYTF,TGTGCCAGCAGTTACGTTGGGGGATATGGCTACACCTTC
-,TRBV7-9,-,TRBJ2-7,CASSSEGLRDEQYF,TGTGCCAGCAGCTCGGAGGGGCTCCGGGACGAGCAGTACTTC
TRBD2,TRBV29-1,many,TRBJ2-3,CSVREGANTDTQYF,TGCAGCGTGAGGGAGGGAGCAAACACAGATACGCAGTATTTT